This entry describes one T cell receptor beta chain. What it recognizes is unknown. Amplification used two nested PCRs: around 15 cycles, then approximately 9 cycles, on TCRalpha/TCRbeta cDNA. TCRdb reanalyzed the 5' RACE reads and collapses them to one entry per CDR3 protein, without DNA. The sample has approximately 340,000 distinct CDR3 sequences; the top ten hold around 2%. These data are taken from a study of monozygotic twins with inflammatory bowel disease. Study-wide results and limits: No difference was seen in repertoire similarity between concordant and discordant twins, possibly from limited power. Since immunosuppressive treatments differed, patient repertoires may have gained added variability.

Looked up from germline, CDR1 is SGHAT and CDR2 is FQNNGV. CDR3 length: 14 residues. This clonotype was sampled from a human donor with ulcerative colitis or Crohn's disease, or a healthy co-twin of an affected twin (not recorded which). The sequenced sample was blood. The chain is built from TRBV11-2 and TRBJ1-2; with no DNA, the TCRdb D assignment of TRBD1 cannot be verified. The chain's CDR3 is CASRPLQGNYGYTF.